The rows below give T cell receptor beta chains drawn from one sample of a study of shared clonotypes between healthy human individuals. Sequencing used immunoSEQ multiplex PCR; TCRdb keeps in-frame clones, though not all of them. The sample holds fewer than 850,000 clones; about 96% are singletons and the top ten take less than 0.25%. Sequencing input: naive CD8+ T cells sorted from blood. These receptors all stem from a man aged 25 to 45 in good health. The CDR3 runs from the conserved cysteine through the conserved F or W. The D gene is left open where the match is weak. Only part of the rows carry a size: once, few, many, or a class if the clone is expanded.

TRBJ2-3,-,TRBV13,-,TGTGCCAGCAGCCCAGACCCCCGCGTTTGGCGGGCACCAGATACGCAGTATTTT,CASSPDPRVWRAPDTQYF
TRBJ2-1,-,TRBV9,TRBD2,TGTGCCAGCAGCCCCAGCGGGAGAGCCGGGTCCTACAATGAGCAGTTCTTC,CASSPSGRAGSYNEQFF
TRBJ2-1,once,TRBV25-1,-,TGTGCCAGCAATACTAGAGGGGCCTACAATGAGCAGTTCTTC,CASNTRGAYNEQFF
TRBJ2-1,-,TRBV29-1,-,TGCAGCGTTGAAGGGCGGGAAGACTCCTACAATGAGCAGTTCTTC,CSVEGREDSYNEQFF
TRBJ2-7,-,TRBV9,-,TGTGCCAGCAGCGTAGAGGAGGGTACCGGGGGCCTCTACGAGCAGTACTTC,CASSVEEGTGGLYEQYF
TRBJ1-2,once,TRBV9,TRBD1,TGTGCCAGCAGCGCGAGACAGGGGAACGGCTACACCTTC,CASSARQGNGYTF
TRBJ2-7,-,TRBV6-5,-,TGTGCCAGCAGTTACGCCGGGACCTCCTACGAGCAGTACTTC,CASSYAGTSYEQYF
TRBJ1-1,-,TRBV4-1,-,TGCGCCAGCAGCCAAGTGGACAGCCTAAACACTGAAGCTTTCTTT,CASSQVDSLNTEAFF
TRBJ2-3,-,TRBV14,-,TGTGCCAGCAGCCAGGGAGACAGCTACCGGAGGCAGTATTTT,CASSQGDSYRRQYF
TRBJ2-1,-,TRBV27,-,TGTGCCAGCAAGTACAGCGGGACACTTTACAATGAGCAGTTCTTC,CASKYSGTLYNEQFF
TRBJ2-7,-,TRBV6-1,TRBD1,TGTGCCAGCTCCGGGACAGGGGTACATGAGCAGTACTTC,CASSGTGVHEQYF
TRBJ1-5,-,TRBV2,-,TGTGCCAGCAGTGAAGCGCTTCTGGCACCTCAGCCCCAGCATTTT,CASSEALLAPQPQHF
TRBJ2-7,-,TRBV5-4,-,TGTGCCAGCAGCTTGGCCCCGGGCTTCGGAACTAGGGAGCAGTACTTC,CASSLAPGFGTREQYF